This is a list of T cell receptor beta chains from one sample in a study of cytomegalovirus exposure and HLA in healthy donors. The data were produced by immunoSEQ multiplex PCR, yet TCRdb's version contains in-frame clones alone and is incomplete. The data contain 200,000 or so clones, 84% of them singletons. Input material: PBMCs. These receptors came from a boy younger than 18 in good health and CMV-seronegative. Each CDR3 is given with its conserved first and last residue. Each record gives: J gene, V gene, CDR3 protein.

>TRBJ2-7|TRBV5-6
CASSLGLADSYEQYF
>TRBJ1-4|TRBV10-3
CAISESYWQESEKLFF
>TRBJ2-2|TRBV25-1
CATTGYHGELFF
>TRBJ2-5|TRBV6-5
CASSSFGTVAETQYF
>TRBJ2-7|TRBV21-1
CASSKAPGEQYF
>TRBJ2-7|TRBV5-1
CASSVAGYSYEQYF
>TRBJ1-3|TRBV9
CASSRNPGQGASGNTIYF
>TRBJ2-7|TRBV6-5
CASSPPTYEQYF
>TRBJ2-7|TRBV25-1
CASSEAAGPHEQYF
>TRBJ1-2|TRBV6-6
CASSYFNRGFIGYTF
>TRBJ2-3|TRBV6-5
CASRGLLRTDTQYF
>.|TRBV5-1
CASSLEVIASRPYEQYF
>TRBJ1-5|TRBV25-1
CASSEPDRYQPQHF
>TRBJ2-1|TRBV7-3
CASSVLAGYNEQFF
>TRBJ1-1|TRBV9
CASSAQGAMNTEAFF
>TRBJ2-5|TRBV11-3
CASSLGSQAQYF
>TRBJ2-3|TRBV13
CASTPPSTDTQYF
>TRBJ1-1|TRBV6-4
CASSDSSNTEAFF
>TRBJ2-7|TRBV19
CASSITGTYEQYF
>TRBJ2-7|TRBV6-5
CASSRDRGSVYEQYF
>TRBJ2-3|TRBV5-1
CASSWYRALIPTDTQYF
>TRBJ2-2|TRBV6-5
CATLAGGNTGELFF
>TRBJ1-6|TRBV5-4
CASSLVGAAVNSPLHF
>TRBJ2-7|TRBV7-8
CASSPQGRTGTYEQYF
>TRBJ2-1|TRBV9
CASSLTPGEQFF
>TRBJ2-5|TRBV6-5
CASSYSSQGYGTQYF
>TRBJ2-3|TRBV2
CASSVEGASTDTQYF
>TRBJ2-1|TRBV6-5
CASSWAGRGEQFF
>TRBJ2-7|TRBV5-4
CASSLVSSLSYEQYF
>TRBJ1-3|TRBV28
CASSSTGQGGNTIYF